These 17 T cell receptor beta chains were sequenced from one sample in a study of brain T cells in children with intractable seizures. Libraries were prepared by immunoSEQ multiplex PCR; TCRdb keeps only in-frame clonotypes and omits some of them. Counted here are 110,000 or so clones, approximately 94% occurring once; the ten biggest clones make up around 4%. This material consisted of peripheral blood, taken at surgery. Receptors originate from a boy under two years old with hemimegalencephaly and intractable seizures.

This clone has only one observation. V is TRBV5-1 and J is TRBJ1-2; D is possibly TRBD1 (5 bases). This CDR3 has 15 amino acids. V was trimmed by 4 bases and J by 6 bases, leaving 19 bases between them. CDR1 is SGHRS and CDR2 is YFSETQ in the germline V gene. The CDR3 reads CASSPGPPSLDGYTF. For the CDR3, the DNA is TGCGCCAGCAGCCCGGGGCCTCCTTCCCTCGATGGCTACACCTTC.

This clone came up a few times. It is unclear where the CDR3 begins or ends on the DNA, so no DNA is shown, and the CDR3 is as TCRdb lists it. The rearrangement uses TRBV3-1 (or the pseudogene TRBV3-2) and TRBJ2-5; the table names TRBD2, a call not compared with the DNA. Germline CDR1 and CDR2: LGHDT and YNNKEL (reference sequence). The CDR3 spans 18 residues, counting both ends. CDR3: CASSPGVSGSGFLETQYF.

The rearrangement links TRBV3-1 (or the pseudogene TRBV3-2) to TRBJ1-3; D is undetermined. The V end lost 4 bases, the J end lost 2 bases, and 9 bases lay between the germline ends. The germline gives CDR1 LGHDT, CDR2 YNNKEL (reference sequence). The CDR3 runs 14 residues. CDR3 protein: CASSLHLTGNTIYF. The CDR3 DNA reads as TGTGCCAGCAGCCTCCACCTTACTGGAAACACCATATATTTT.

The CDR3 DNA is TGTGCCAGCAGTGGGACAGGGGTTCAGCCCCAGCATTTT. It specifies CASSGTGVQPQHF. This sequence joins TRBV27 and TRBJ1-5, with TRBD1 identical over 10 bases. The CDR3 is 13 residues long. The trim removed 5 bases at V and 6 bases at J, leaving 1 base unmatched. The germline V gene has CDR1 MNHEY and CDR2 SMNVEV (reference sequence).

This sequence joins TRBV21-1 and TRBJ2-7; the table calls TRBD1, which could not be checked here. TRBV21-1 is labeled a pseudogene. The CDR3 covers 17 residues. Written as DNA, the CDR3 is TGTGCCAGCAGCAAAAGTTTCCGGGACAGGGGGTCCTACGAGCAGTACTTC. Protein sequence: CASSKSFRDRGSYEQYF.

V is TRBV27 and J is TRBJ2-2, with a possible D match to TRBD1 (6 bases). The V end was cut by 1 base, the J end by 2 bases, with 17 bases between. The germline V gene has CDR1 MNHEY and CDR2 SMNVEV (reference sequence). There are 18 residues in the CDR3. The CDR3 DNA reads as TGTGCCAGCAGTTTATGGGACCACAGGGTGAGTAACACCGGGGAGCTGTTTTTT. Translation gives CASSLWDHRVSNTGELFF.

The V and J genes are TRBV3-1 (or the pseudogene TRBV3-2) and TRBJ2-2, with no clear D. CDR1 is LGHDT, CDR2 YNNKEL, per germline (reference sequence). This CDR3 is 14 amino acids long. V lost 4 bases and J 7 bases, leaving 13 bases between the germline ends. CDR3: CASSPLYVGGELFF. The DNA for the CDR3 is TGTGCCAGCAGCCCCCTTTACGTAGGCGGGGAGCTGTTTTTT.

Of note for this clone: This sample also contains other DNA sequences that code for the same CDR3. The genes are TRBV27 and TRBJ2-5; D remains unclear. Trimming removed 3 bases at V and 4 bases at J, with 3 bases between. The CDR3 is 11 amino acids. CDR1 MNHEY and CDR2 SMNVEV come from the germline V gene (reference sequence). The CDR3 here is CASSLGETQYF. CDR3 nucleotides: TGTGCCAGCAGTTTGGGAGAGACCCAGTACTTC.

DNA for the CDR3: TGTGCCAGCAGTGAAGTGGCGGGAGGAGCCTACAATGAGCAGTTCTTC. Protein: CASSEVAGGAYNEQFF. V usage is TRBV6-1 and J usage is TRBJ2-1; 8 positions match TRBD2. Germline CDR1 and CDR2: MNHNS and SASEGT. V was clipped by 1 base and J by 2 bases; unmatched bases: 4. The CDR3 extends over 16 amino acids.

The J gene is TRBJ2-7, the V gene TRBV12-5, with 9 bases lining up with TRBD1. The CDR3 is made up of 14 amino acids. Germline CDR1 and CDR2: LGHNT and FRNRAP. Germline trimming cut 5 bases from V and 5 bases from J; bases unmatched to any gene: 7. CDR3 sequence: CASGLHGTGHEQYF. The CDR3 DNA reads as TGTGCTAGTGGTCTTCACGGGACAGGGCACGAGCAGTACTTC.

The chain couples TRBV19 to TRBJ1-1; possible D gene TRBD1, 5 bases. Germline V gives CDR1 LNHDA, CDR2 SQIVND (reference sequence). CDR3 length equals 13 residues. V was pared by 4 bases and J by 6 bases, with 12 bases between. CDR3 residues: CASSTGPIPEAFF. The DNA for the CDR3 is TGTGCCAGTAGTACAGGGCCGATCCCTGAAGCTTTCTTT.

The chain links TRBV7-2 to TRBJ2-7; D is ambiguous. CDR1 and CDR2 from the germline V gene are SGHTA and FQGNSA. The V end was cut by 5 bases, the J end by 2 bases, with 10 bases between. This CDR3 spans 13 amino acids. The CDR3 bases are TGTGCCAGCAGCCAAGGTGGCCCCTACGAGCAGTACTTC. This gives the protein CASSQGGPYEQYF.

The genes are TRBV12-5 and TRBJ2-2; TRBD2 aligns across 9 bases. CDR3 size: 14 residues. Germline CDR1 LGHNT, CDR2 FRNRAP. V lost 7 bases and J lost 5; bases outside the gene matches: 5. The CDR3 bases are TGTGCTAGTGATGATAGCGGGAGTACCGGGGAGCTGTTTTTT. As protein: CASDDSGSTGELFF.

This sequence joins TRBV12-1 and TRBJ1-4. TRBV12-1 is deemed a pseudogene. This CDR3 has 13 residues. The CDR3 here is CASRGTRNEKLFF. The CDR3 DNA sequence: TGTGCCAGCCGGGGGACGCGGAATGAAAAACTGTTTTTT.

The chain links TRBV5-4 to TRBJ1-1, with D maybe TRBD1 (5 bases). This CDR3 is 16 amino acids long. CDR1 and CDR2 from the germline V gene are SGHNT and YYREEE (reference sequence). The V end lost 0 bases, the J end lost 1 base, and 13 bases lay between the germline ends. Here the CDR3 DNA reads TGTGCCAGCAGCTTGGGGGCCGGGACGGGGAACACTGAAGCTTTCTTT. Protein product: CASSLGAGTGNTEAFF.

The chain employs TRBV3-1 (or the pseudogene TRBV3-2) and TRBJ1-4; D not certain. Germline V gives CDR1 LGHDT, CDR2 YNNKEL (reference sequence). The V end was cut by 4 bases, the J end by 6 bases, with 3 bases between. The CDR3 spans 11 residues. CDR3 DNA sequence: TGTGCCAGCAGCCGGGATGAAAAACTGTTTTTT. Protein sequence: CASSRDEKLFF.

The CDR3 DNA follows: TGCGCCAGCAGCCAAGATATGACTGGGAACTACGAGCAGTACTTC. Amino acid sequence: CASSQDMTGNYEQYF. The gene calls are TRBV4-3 and TRBJ2-7; D uncertain. The CDR3 extends over 15 amino acids. CDR1 is LGHNA and CDR2 is YSLEER in the germline V gene. V lost 0 bases to trimming and J lost 3 bases, with 12 bases between them.